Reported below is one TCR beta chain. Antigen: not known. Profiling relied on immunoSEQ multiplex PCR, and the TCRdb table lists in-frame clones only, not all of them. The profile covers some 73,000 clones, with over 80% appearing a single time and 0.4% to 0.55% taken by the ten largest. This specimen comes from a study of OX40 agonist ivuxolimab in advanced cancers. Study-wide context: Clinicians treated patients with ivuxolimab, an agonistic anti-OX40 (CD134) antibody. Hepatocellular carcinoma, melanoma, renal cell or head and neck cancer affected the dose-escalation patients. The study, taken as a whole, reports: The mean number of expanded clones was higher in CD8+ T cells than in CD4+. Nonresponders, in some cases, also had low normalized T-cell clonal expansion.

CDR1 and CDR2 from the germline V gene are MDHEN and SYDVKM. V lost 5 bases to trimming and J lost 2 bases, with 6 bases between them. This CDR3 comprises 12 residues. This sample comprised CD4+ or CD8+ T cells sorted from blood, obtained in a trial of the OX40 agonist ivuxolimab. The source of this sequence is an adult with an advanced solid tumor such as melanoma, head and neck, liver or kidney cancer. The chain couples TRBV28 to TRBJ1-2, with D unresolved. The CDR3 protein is CASSVGNYGYTF. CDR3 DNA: TGTGCCAGCAGTGTGGGAAACTATGGCTACACCTTC.